This T cell receptor beta chain was profiled in a study of control samples from healthy donors and cancer patients. Some clones are missing from TCRdb's copy, which holds only in-frame ones; the method was immunoSEQ multiplex PCR. The sample has about 140,000 clones; 80% to 95% are singletons. Sequencing used blood. The source is a man between 25 and 39 years old in good health.

CDR3 amino acids: CASSRDVSVGNIQYF. Here the CDR3 DNA reads TGTGCCAGCAGTCGGGACGTTAGCGTGGGAAACATTCAGTACTTC. The chain employs TRBV2 and TRBJ2-4; D tentatively reads TRBD1 or TRBD2 (5 bases each). Germline loops: CDR1 SNHLY, CDR2 FYNNEI. Trimming removed 5 bases at V and 6 bases at J, with 17 bases between. This CDR3 is built from 15 residues.